The 32 T cell receptor beta chains below come from one sample, sequenced in a study of blood T cell repertoires in COVID-19 (dated by TCRdb to the early 2020s). Libraries were constructed by the immunoSEQ multiplex PCR assay. The table comes from immuneACCESS by way of TCRdb, which keeps in-frame sequences with V and J called. Part of the clones is missing from these tables; in studies checked, under half for an unresolved V gene and the rest for unknown reasons. This sample comprises 25,000 to 35,000 clones, over 75% of them detected only once. Clones ranked in the top ten supply roughly 8.5% of the sample. Sequencing input: peripheral blood. The source is a woman in her 70s with active or convalescent COVID-19.

This rearrangement joins TRBV4-1 to TRBJ2-1; D possibly corresponds to TRBD1 (6 bases). The CDR3 is made up of 17 amino acids. Per germline, CDR1 MGHRA and CDR2 YSYEKL. The V gene lost 1 base and the J gene lost 1 base, with 14 bases spanning the gap. The CDR3 nucleotides are TGCGCCAGCAGCCAAGGTCTTAGGGGGAGTTCCTACAATGAGCAGTTCTTC. Amino acids: CASSQGLRGSSYNEQFF.

This chain connects TRBV3-1 (or the pseudogene TRBV3-2) to TRBJ2-2, with a weak D call TRBD2 (6 bases). This CDR3 contains 13 residues. Trimming pared 4 bases from V and 5 bases from J, leaving 8 bases between. Germline assignment: CDR1 LGHDT and CDR2 YNNKEL (reference sequence). Here the CDR3 reads CASSPSVTGELFF. The CDR3 region has the DNA TGTGCCAGCAGCCCTAGCGTAACCGGGGAGCTGTTTTTT.

V is TRBV6-2 or TRBV6-3 and J is TRBJ1-3, with D possibly TRBD1 on 6 matching bases. The CDR3 is made up of 14 amino acids. Trimming removed 6 bases from V and 4 bases from J, with 13 bases in between. From germline, CDR1 is MNHEY and CDR2 SVGEGT. CDR3 in DNA: TGTGCCAGCAGCCCTCGACAGGTCGGAAACACCATATATTTT. This encodes CASSPRQVGNTIYF.

This clone has just a few counts. This rearrangement joins TRBV7-9 to TRBJ1-2; weak D call: TRBD1 (6 bases). Trimming shortened V by 5 bases and J by 6 bases, and 13 bases separated the two germline ends. The CDR3 length is 13 residues. Germline V CDR1 and CDR2: SEHNR, FQNEAQ (reference sequence). The DNA for the CDR3 is TGTGCCAGCAGCCCGAGACAGGCAGATGGCTACACCTTC. Encoded protein: CASSPRQADGYTF.

The chain recombines TRBV6-1 with TRBJ1-2; 7 nucleotides align to TRBD1. The junction had 7 bases not matched to a gene; V was cut back by 2 bases and J by 4 bases. This CDR3 spans 15 amino acids. CDR1 and CDR2 from the germline V gene are MNHNS and SASEGT. CDR3: CASSERTGYLYGYTF. CDR3 DNA: TGTGCCAGCAGTGAACGGACAGGTTACCTCTATGGCTACACCTTC.

The genes are TRBV5-1 and TRBJ1-3; 8 nucleotides align to TRBD1. Looked up from germline, CDR1 is SGHRS and CDR2 is YFSETQ. This CDR3 comprises 19 residues. V trimming: 0 bases; J trimming: 0 bases; junction bases outside the gene matches: 11. CDR3 DNA: TGCGCCAGCAGCTTGGTCCCTCGCGGGACAGGTCTCTCTGGAAACACCATATATTTT. Protein sequence: CASSLVPRGTGLSGNTIYF.

The DNA for the CDR3 is TGCGCCAGCAGCCTCCAACTAGCGGGAGCGGGTTACACCGGGGAGCTGTTTTTT. This sequence encodes CASSLQLAGAGYTGELFF. The J gene is TRBJ2-2, the V gene TRBV4-1; 11 bases fit TRBD2. The germline V gene encodes CDR1 MGHRA and CDR2 YSYEKL. The CDR3 totals 18 residues. With V trimmed by 4 bases and J by 3 bases, 10 bases remained unmatched.

The chain has TRBV28 and TRBJ1-5; D might be TRBD1 (5 bases). The CDR3 is 16 amino acids. Trimming stripped 7 bases from V and 6 bases from J, with 22 bases between. In germline, CDR1 is MDHEN, CDR2 SYDVKM. CDR3 sequence: CASTSLRRGEGQPQHF. CDR3 nucleotides: TGTGCCAGCACCTCTCTTAGGCGGGGGGAGGGTCAGCCCCAGCATTTT.

The rearrangement uses TRBV5-1 and TRBJ1-3, with D unclear. Germline values: CDR1 SGHRS, CDR2 YFSETQ. V was trimmed by 0 bases and J by 0 bases, leaving 10 bases between them. This CDR3 has 16 amino acids. CDR3 sequence (DNA): TGCGCCAGCAGCTTGGATATTCGTAACTCTGGAAACACCATATATTTT. Translating it yields CASSLDIRNSGNTIYF.

This clone was seen only once. V usage is TRBV11-1 and J usage is TRBJ1-6; the match to TRBD1 covers 10 bases. V lost 1 base, J lost 7 bases, and 1 base stayed unmatched. Germline CDR1 SGHAT, CDR2 FQDESV (reference sequence). This CDR3 region has 15 residues. The CDR3 region is CASSLGQGANSPLHF. In DNA, the CDR3 is TGTGCCAGCAGCTTAGGACAGGGGGCAAATTCACCCCTCCACTTT.

The J gene is TRBJ1-5, the V gene TRBV19; weak D call: TRBD1 (6 bases). Germline CDR1 LNHDA, CDR2 SQIVND (reference sequence). The CDR3 extends over 14 amino acids. Trimming took off 10 bases at V and 3 bases at J, with 16 bases between the two ends. This CDR3 is CATSFQGTNQPQHF. DNA of the CDR3: TGTGCCACCTCCTTCCAGGGGACCAATCAGCCCCAGCATTTT.

Remarks on this clone: A read error may produce the germline difference seen at one junction end. The V gene is TRBV7-7, the J gene TRBJ1-1; 7 bases agree with TRBD1. The CDR3 extends over 16 amino acids. Germline CDR1 reads SSHAT; CDR2 reads FNYEAQ (reference sequence). In DNA, the CDR3 is TGTGCTAGCAGCTTAGAACCCGGACAGGAAAAGGGGGAAGCTTTCTTT. The encoded protein is CASSLEPGQEKGEAFF.

The rearrangement uses TRBV6-2 or TRBV6-3 and TRBJ1-5, with 8 bases matching TRBD1. The ends lost 5 bases at V and 7 bases at J; junction bases unmatched: 13. The germline CDR1 and CDR2 sequences are MNHEY and SVGEGT. This CDR3 has 16 amino acids. CDR3 sequence: CASSDRDRGSGQPQHF. CDR3 bases: TGTGCCAGCAGTGACCGAGACAGGGGATCAGGGCAGCCCCAGCATTTT.

This clone was counted a few times. The chain is built from TRBV6-5 and TRBJ2-7; 7 nucleotides align to TRBD2. The germline gives CDR1 MNHEY, CDR2 SVGAGI. Trimming removed 2 bases from V and 0 bases from J; junction bases left unmatched: 4. The CDR3 sequence is 15 residues long. CDR3 nucleotide sequence: TGTGCCAGCAGTTACGGTGGGGGGGGCTCCTACGAGCAGTACTTC. This sequence encodes CASSYGGGGSYEQYF.

The genes are TRBV4-3 and TRBJ1-2, with D possibly being TRBD1 (6 bases). The germline V gene has CDR1 LGHNA and CDR2 YSLEER. V lost 0 bases to trimming and J lost 5 bases, with 10 bases between them. CDR3 size: 14 residues. In nucleotides, the CDR3 is TGCGCCAGCAGCCAAGATGGGCAGGGGTATGGCTACACCTTC. Protein sequence: CASSQDGQGYGYTF.

The table lists this clone with a count of one. J is TRBJ2-3 and V is TRBV19; TRBD2 aligns across 9 bases. Per germline, CDR1 LNHDA and CDR2 SQIVND (reference sequence). Losses at the gene ends were 4 bases for V and 4 bases for J; bases not matched to a gene: 9. The CDR3 is made up of 16 amino acids. CDR3 bases: TGTGCCAGTAGTAAAGGACTAGCGACGTCCGCAGATACGCAGTATTTT. Translated, it gives CASSKGLATSADTQYF.

The V call is TRBV5-1, the J call TRBJ2-1, with 10 bases matching TRBD2. Looked up from germline, CDR1 is SGHRS and CDR2 is YFSETQ. The CDR3 loop spans 16 amino acids. Unmatched junction bases numbered 6, after V lost 3 bases and J lost 3 bases. DNA for the CDR3: TGCGCCAGCAGCTATGGACTAGCGGAGATCTACAATGAGCAGTTCTTC. Translating gives CASSYGLAEIYNEQFF.

The V call is TRBV5-4, the J call TRBJ1-3; TRBD1 is a possible D gene (5 bases). Germline V gives CDR1 SGHNT, CDR2 YYREEE (reference sequence). V lost 4 bases and J 2 bases, leaving 13 bases between the germline ends. The CDR3 sequence is 15 residues long. The CDR3 DNA reads TGTGCCAGCAGCCCCGTTGACAGTCCTGGAAACACCATATATTTT. Protein: CASSPVDSPGNTIYF.

The chain is built from TRBV3-1 (or the pseudogene TRBV3-2) and TRBJ2-7; a possible D gene is TRBD2 (5 bases). Germline CDR1 reads LGHDT; CDR2 reads YNNKEL (reference sequence). The CDR3 runs to 17 residues. V lost 0 bases to trimming and J lost 1 base, with 16 bases between them. CDR3 amino acids: CASSQDRADLRSYEQYF. The CDR3 DNA reads TGTGCCAGCAGCCAAGATAGGGCGGACTTACGATCCTACGAGCAGTACTTC.

This clone is classed as medium-sized. The gene calls are TRBV7-3 and TRBJ2-3; 10 nucleotides match TRBD2. V lost 5 bases, J lost 2 bases, and 4 bases stayed unmatched. This CDR3 contains 15 residues. CDR1 and CDR2 from the germline V gene are SGHTA and FQGTGA. As DNA, the CDR3 is TGTGCCAGCAGCCAAGCGGGGGGGTCCACAGATACGCAGTATTTT. It specifies CASSQAGGSTDTQYF.

This clone was observed once. The chain links TRBV7-9 to TRBJ1-1, with 8 bases fitting TRBD1. This CDR3 contains 14 residues. J was trimmed by 1 base and V by 5 bases; bases with no gene match: 3. The germline V gene has CDR1 SEHNR and CDR2 FQNEAQ (reference sequence). For the CDR3, the DNA is TGTGCCAGCAGCAGAGGGACAGGGAACACTGAAGCTTTCTTT. It codes for CASSRGTGNTEAFF.

This clone was seen only a few times. The chain recombines TRBV7-9 with TRBJ2-6; D uncertain. This CDR3 has 17 amino acids. V was shortened by 1 base and J by 0 bases, with 10 bases between the two germline ends. Germline V gives CDR1 SEHNR, CDR2 FQNEAQ (reference sequence). DNA for the CDR3: TGTGCCAGCAGCTTAGGGTCGACACTCTCTGGGGCCAACGTCCTGACTTTC. Protein sequence: CASSLGSTLSGANVLTF.

The chain combines TRBV15 with TRBJ2-1, with TRBD2 identical over 9 bases. V gave up 6 bases and J gave up 3 bases; unmatched junction bases: 0. CDR1 is LNHNV, CDR2 YYDKDF, per germline (reference sequence). There are 13 residues in the CDR3. CDR3 nucleotide sequence: TGTGCCACCAGGACTAGCGGCTACAATGAGCAGTTCTTC. It encodes CATRTSGYNEQFF.

The chain uses TRBV6-1 and TRBJ1-2; D might be TRBD1 (6 bases). The CDR3 has 14 amino acids. The V end lost 2 bases, the J end lost 7 bases, and 14 bases lay between the germline ends. Looked up from germline, CDR1 is MNHNS and CDR2 is SASEGT. CDR3 in amino acids: CASSEWGQGGGYTF. The CDR3 bases are TGTGCCAGCAGTGAATGGGGGCAGGGTGGTGGCTACACCTTC.

The rearrangement links TRBV5-1 to TRBJ2-7, with 12 bases identical to TRBD2. Germline V gene lookup returns CDR1 SGHRS and CDR2 YFSETQ. The CDR3 has 17 amino acids. Trimming removed 3 bases from V and 3 bases from J; junction bases left unmatched: 10. CDR3 loop: CASSSNPSGRAGYEQYF. The CDR3 bases are TGCGCCAGCAGCTCAAATCCTAGCGGGAGGGCCGGCTACGAGCAGTACTTC.

Only one count was recorded for this clone. The chain is built from TRBV27 and TRBJ2-3; D remains unclear. V shed 6 bases and J shed 0 bases, with 28 bases lying between them. The V gene's germline CDR1 is MNHEY and CDR2 SMNVEV (reference sequence). This CDR3 is 20 amino acids long. For the CDR3, the DNA is TGTGCCAGCAGCCCGAGTAGGATGGTCAGGTACTCTCTTAGCACAGATACGCAGTATTTT. Translation: CASSPSRMVRYSLSTDTQYF.

This chain connects TRBV7-2 to TRBJ1-1; 7 bases match TRBD1. The CDR3 length is 16 residues. Losses at the gene ends were 6 bases for V and 1 base for J; bases not matched to a gene: 11. Per germline, CDR1 SGHTA and CDR2 FQGNSA. The CDR3 DNA reads TGTGCCAGCAGTTCTTGGGGGACAGCAAAGAACACTGAAGCTTTCTTT. Protein sequence: CASSSWGTAKNTEAFF.

This chain links TRBV5-1 with TRBJ2-3; D not certain. Germline values: CDR1 SGHRS, CDR2 YFSETQ. There are 15 residues in the CDR3. Trimming pared 1 base from V and 0 bases from J, leaving 9 bases between. CDR3 DNA: TGCGCCAGCAGCTTGATGACCGGGAGCACAGATACGCAGTATTTT. Its protein is CASSLMTGSTDTQYF.

The V gene is TRBV30, the J gene TRBJ2-4, with TRBD2 matching over 7 bases. V dropped 1 base and J dropped 8; count of bases not matched to a gene: 14. This CDR3 has 16 amino acids. Germline V gene sequence: CDR1 GTSNPN, CDR2 SVGIG (reference sequence). The CDR3 DNA follows: TGTGCCTGGAGTGGTGGACTAGAGGGGCTAAAGGACATTCAGTACTTC. Its translation: CAWSGGLEGLKDIQYF.

The chain has TRBV6-2 or TRBV6-3 and TRBJ2-1; TRBD1 matches at 8 bases. The CDR3 consists of 15 residues. Germline CDR1 and CDR2: MNHEY and SVGEGT. After removal of 2 bases from V and 9 bases from J, the junction contained 9 bases not matched to a gene. CDR3 region: CASSYTGTGVGEQFF. The DNA for the CDR3 is TGTGCCAGCAGTTACACCGGGACAGGAGTTGGTGAGCAGTTCTTC.

The chain carries TRBV7-2 and TRBJ1-2, with 8 bases fitting TRBD1. From germline, CDR1 is SGHTA and CDR2 FQGNSA. The V gene end was trimmed by 1 base and the J gene end by 7 bases; junction bases not matched to a gene: 11. The CDR3 consists of 16 residues. CDR3 loop: CASSLDLLTGVFGYTF. The CDR3 DNA is TGTGCCAGCAGCTTAGACCTTTTGACAGGGGTTTTTGGCTACACCTTC.

The chain has TRBV11-3 and TRBJ2-2; 13 bases agree with TRBD2. Per the germline V gene, CDR1 is SGHNT and CDR2 is YENEEA. V trimming: 7 bases; J trimming: 7 bases; junction bases outside the gene matches: 15. CDR3 length: 18 residues. The CDR3 coding sequence is TGTGCCAGCACCCCTACTAGCGGGGGGGCCCGAACACACGGGGAGCTGTTTTTT. Translating it yields CASTPTSGGARTHGELFF.